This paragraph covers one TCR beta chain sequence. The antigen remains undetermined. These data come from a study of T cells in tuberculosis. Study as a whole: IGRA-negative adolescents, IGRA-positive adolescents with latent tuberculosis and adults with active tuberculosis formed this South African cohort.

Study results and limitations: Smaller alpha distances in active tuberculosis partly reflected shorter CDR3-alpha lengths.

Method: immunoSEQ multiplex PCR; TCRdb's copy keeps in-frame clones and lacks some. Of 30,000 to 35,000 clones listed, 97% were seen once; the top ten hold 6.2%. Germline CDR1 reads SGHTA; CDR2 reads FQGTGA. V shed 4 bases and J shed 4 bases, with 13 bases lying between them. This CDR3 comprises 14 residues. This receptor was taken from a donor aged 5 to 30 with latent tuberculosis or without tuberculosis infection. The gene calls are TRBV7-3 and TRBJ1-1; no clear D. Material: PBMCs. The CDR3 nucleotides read TGTGCCAGCAGCTCCACCCCGTCGGTCACTGAAGCTTTCTTT. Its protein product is CASSSTPSVTEAFF.